Described below is a single T cell receptor (beta chain) sequence and its context. Its specificity is unknown. These data originate in a study of cytomegalovirus exposure and HLA in healthy donors. General study points: For presence/absence analyses, sequencing depth was assumed to be roughly uniform across donors. In vitro work confirmed that a few CMV-associated chains recognize CMV antigens.

The CDR3 runs 18 residues. Losses at the gene ends were 6 bases for V and 1 base for J; bases not matched to a gene: 8. Germline assignment: CDR1 SEHNR and CDR2 FQNEAQ (reference sequence). Researchers ran the PCR with 60 Vbeta and 13 Jbeta primers. Per the original data handling: The count from a later analysis was 70 million to 85 million unique TCR beta chains, 9.5 million to 13 million of them shared. The repertoire was sequenced with immunoSEQ multiplex PCR; TCRdb's copy has only in-frame clones and lacks some. That table supplies the V and J calls and clone size; D and trimming were determined from the DNA. The sample has under 130,000 clones; more than 60% are singletons. Likely unrecorded immune exposures existed in these nominally healthy donors.

The clonotype comes from a female donor in good health and CMV-seropositive. This chain links TRBV7-9 with TRBJ2-1, with TRBD2 matching over 14 bases. Sequenced: PBMCs. The CDR3 loop is CASSGLAGGVFSYNEQFF. In DNA form, the CDR3 reads TGTGCCAGCAGTGGACTAGCGGGGGGCGTCTTTTCCTACAATGAGCAGTTCTTC.